This TCR beta chain was recorded in a study of blood T cell repertoires in COVID-19 (dated by TCRdb to the early 2020s). Study-level background: Collaborator samples came from the United States, Italy and Spain and covered acute and convalescent phases of COVID-19. The prospective study material was composed of cDNA or gDNA derived from T cells, B-cell-depleted T cells, or PBMCs. Subjects who had been exposed to COVID-19, were actively infected with it, or had recovered from it provided the deeply sampled blood TCRbeta repertoires that made up the dataset. The repertoires were released in a freely available public database intended as a resource for research on the immune response to SARS-CoV-2. The samples were drawn from two sources: the first 160 participants of the ongoing ImmuneRACE study, and 1,200 or so subjects contributed by 6 global collaborators. Sample metadata almost always included a de-identified subject ID, COVID-19 status, age in years and sex. Where available, HLA class I and class II types were obtained from metadata supplied by the sample provider rather than from assay-based typing.

The collaborating institutions used their own protocols to collect whole blood in K2EDTA tubes. Collaborator samples were shipped for TCRbeta analysis as frozen whole blood, isolated PBMCs, or DNA extracted from either sample type. Results and caveats for the whole study, not just this receptor: The quantity of clinical and demographic metadata differed by source and by participant and was supplied without curation.

With regard to this clone: It has no known antigen specificity. The junction departs from the called germline gene at one end, perhaps through a read error.

TCRbeta CDR3 regions were amplified from genomic DNA using the immunoSEQ Assay, a bias-controlled multiplex PCR. Per the source publication's procedure: Nucleated cell counts per sample were estimated from amplification of reference gene primers within the assay. To quantify the absolute abundance of each unique TCRbeta CDR3 rearrangement, sequence reads were collapsed and filtered. For each sample, productive Simpson clonality was calculated as the square root of Simpson's diversity index across productive rearrangements. TCRdb's version of the immuneACCESS table is confined to in-frame rearrangements and falls short of the full clone set. An unresolved V gene accounts for under half of the shortfall where checked; the remainder is of unknown origin. Clone size and the V and J calls come from that table; the DNA yielded D and trimming. The sample table shows approximately 430,000 clones, and roughly 88% are seen once. 1.4% of the sample goes to the ten largest clones.

CDR1 and CDR2 are drawn from the germline V gene: MNHEY, SVGEGT. The CDR3 has 16 amino acids, counting the end cysteine and phenylalanine. Left in the record is the CDR3 DNA by itself, 48 bases read in frame from the first base. The chain employs TRBV6-2 or TRBV6-3 and TRBJ1-1; TRBD1 aligns with 7 central bases. This TCR came from a woman aged 30 to 39 with active or convalescent COVID-19. The sequencing sample was made of peripheral blood. CDR3 sequence: CASSYPSTGMNTKAFF. The nucleotides read TGTGCCAGCAGTTATCCCTCGACAGGGATGAACACTAAAGCTTTCTTT.